A single sample gave rise to the 27 T cell receptor beta chains below, sequenced in a study of T cells after yellow fever vaccination. TCRdb reanalysed the 5' RACE reads using MiXCR and keeps one entry per CDR3 protein. The profile shows 300,000 to 400,000 distinct CDR3 sequences, about 4% of them singletons. Sequences were derived from PBMCs, sampled 5 days after the yellow fever booster vaccination. The source of these receptors is a man aged 18 to 29 who received the YFV17D yellow fever vaccine.

This clonotype was detected ten times or more. The chain links TRBV28 to TRBJ2-2, with 10 bases aligning to TRBD1. Germline CDR1 and CDR2: MDHEN and SYDVKM. The V and J ends lost 6 bases and 6 bases, in that order; junction bases with no gene match: 4. The CDR3 runs 14 residues. The CDR3 sequence: CASRPGQGPGELFF. CDR3 nucleotides: TGTGCCAGCAGGCCGGGACAGGGGCCCGGGGAGCTGTTTTTT.

Many counts were recorded for this clonotype. The chain couples TRBV6-2 or TRBV6-3 to TRBJ2-3; D gene unclear. The CDR3 is made up of 11 amino acids. The germline CDR1 and CDR2 sequences are MNHEY and SVGEGT. Between the trimmed V and J ends, which lost 5 bases and 4 bases, there was a span of 4 bases. The CDR3, as DNA: TGTGCCAGCAGTCGGCCAGATACGCAGTATTTT. Translated, it gives CASSRPDTQYF.

This clonotype has ten or more counts. This sequence joins TRBV7-6 and TRBJ2-5; 9 nucleotides match TRBD1. This CDR3 spans 16 amino acids. The junction had 10 bases not matched to a gene; V was cut back by 3 bases and J by 5 bases. Germline CDR1 reads SGHVS; CDR2 reads FNYEAQ. The chain's CDR3 is CASSFSAGQGRETQYF. The CDR3 DNA follows: TGTGCCAGCAGCTTCTCGGCGGGACAGGGTCGCGAGACCCAGTACTTC.

The chain uses TRBV2 and TRBJ2-3; TRBD2 might be the D (6 bases). The CDR3 spans 16 residues. V lost 1 base and J 5 bases, leaving 16 bases between the germline ends. Germline V lookup: CDR1 SNHLY, CDR2 FYNNEI. Written as DNA, the CDR3 is TGTGCCAGCAGTGAAGGACAGACTAGGGTTGGAGATACGCAGTATTTT. Encoded protein: CASSEGQTRVGDTQYF.

There are a few counts of this clonotype. DNA of the CDR3: TGTGCCAGTAGTGGTCGCCCACCTGGGGCCAACGTCCTGACTTTC. The encoded protein is CASSGRPPGANVLTF. The V call is TRBV19, the J call TRBJ2-6; D unclear. This CDR3 comprises 15 residues. Per germline, CDR1 LNHDA and CDR2 SQIVND (reference sequence). The V gene lost 5 bases and the J gene lost 2 bases, with 10 bases spanning the gap. The complete variable domain, with remaining parts taken from reference TRBV19 and TRBJ2-6, reads DGGITQSPKYLFRKEGQNVTLSCEQNLNHDAMYWYRQDPGQGLRLIYYSQIVNDFQKGDIAEGYSVSREKKESFPLTVTSAQKNPTAFYLCASSGRPPGANVLTFGAGSRLTVL.

This clonotype was counted at least ten times. This sequence joins TRBV7-2 and TRBJ2-5; 10 bases match TRBD2. Germline V lookup: CDR1 SGHTA, CDR2 FQGNSA. The CDR3 loop spans 16 amino acids. V lost 5 bases to trimming and J lost 5 bases; unmatched junction nucleotides: 11. The CDR3 region is CASSRPGLARAETQYF. CDR3 nucleotide sequence: TGTGCCAGCAGCCGGCCGGGACTAGCGAGGGCGGAGACCCAGTACTTC.

In its sample, this clonotype was seen a few times. The chain uses TRBV27 and TRBJ1-5; D might be TRBD1 (6 bases). This CDR3 is built from 14 residues. From germline, CDR1 is MNHEY and CDR2 SMNVEV (reference sequence). Trimming stripped 6 bases from V and 4 bases from J, with 13 bases between. The CDR3 nucleotides read TGTGCCAGCAGCATACAGGGAGAGAATCAGCCCCAGCATTTT. The encoded protein is CASSIQGENQPQHF.

This clonotype was seen ten or more times. The rearrangement uses TRBV19 and TRBJ2-7, with a weak D call TRBD1 (6 bases). Per the germline V gene, CDR1 is LNHDA and CDR2 is SQIVND (reference sequence). The CDR3 runs to 14 residues. The V end was cut by 5 bases, the J end by 6 bases, with 17 bases between. The chain's CDR3 is CASSVQGWGLEQYF. CDR3 sequence (DNA): TGTGCCAGTAGTGTGCAGGGATGGGGGCTCGAGCAGTACTTC.

This clonotype was seen a handful of times. Here the CDR3 reads CASSSIHSGKNIQYF. The CDR3 region has the DNA TGTGCCAGCAGCTCTATCCACAGTGGCAAAAACATTCAGTACTTC. The V and J genes are TRBV27 and TRBJ2-4; D is unresolved. Per the germline V gene, CDR1 is MNHEY and CDR2 is SMNVEV (reference sequence). CDR3 length: 15 residues. Trimming shortened V by 6 bases and J by 3 bases, and 15 bases separated the two germline ends.

This clonotype was observed a few times. The V gene is TRBV6-5, the J gene TRBJ2-5, with no clear D. Trimming cost V 10 bases and J 0 bases, with 18 bases left between them. The CDR3 consists of 15 residues. From germline, CDR1 is MNHEY and CDR2 SVGAGI. Here the CDR3 reads CATQTYAAYQETQYF. The CDR3 nucleotides are TGTGCCACCCAAACTTACGCGGCGTACCAAGAGACCCAGTACTTC.

This chain uses TRBV20-1 with TRBJ2-5; the D gene is possibly TRBD1 (6 bases). The CDR3 consists of 14 residues. Germline loops: CDR1 DFQATT, CDR2 SNEGSKA (reference sequence). Trimming left V 6 bases short and J 0 bases short, with 14 bases between. CDR3 DNA: TGCAGTGCCCCCAGGGGCACGAACCAAGAGACCCAGTACTTC. This sequence encodes CSAPRGTNQETQYF.

This clonotype has at least ten counts. V usage is TRBV6-2 or TRBV6-3 and J usage is TRBJ2-5; no reliable D call. V was trimmed by 0 bases and J by 5 bases, leaving 4 bases between them. This CDR3 has 12 amino acids. Per the germline V gene, CDR1 is MNHEY and CDR2 is SVGEGT. CDR3 sequence: CASSYSRETQYF. The CDR3 coding sequence is TGTGCCAGCAGTTACTCGCGGGAGACCCAGTACTTC.

This clonotype has ten or more counts. The chain links TRBV10-3 to TRBJ2-5; 7 bases agree with TRBD2. This CDR3 has 13 residues. The germline CDR1 and CDR2 sequences are ENHRY and SYGVKD. The V segment lost 3 bases and the J segment 3 bases; nucleotides outside the gene matches: 1. Here the CDR3 DNA reads TGTGCCATCAGTGAACGGGGGGAAGAGACCCAGTACTTC. Its translation is CAISERGEETQYF.

This clonotype was observed a handful of times. The gene calls are TRBV20-1 and TRBJ2-7; 8 nucleotides match TRBD2. The CDR3 loop spans 14 amino acids. V shed 3 bases, J shed 2 bases, and the junction held 6 bases outside the gene matches. CDR1 and CDR2 (germline): DFQATT, SNEGSKA (reference sequence). This chain's CDR3 is CSASTSGNAYEQYV. DNA for the CDR3: TGCAGTGCTAGTACTAGCGGAAATGCCTACGAGCAGTACGTC.

This clonotype showed up just a few times. This sequence joins TRBV23-1 and TRBJ2-7; D uncertain. TRBV23-1 qualifies as an ORF whose function is uncertain. Between the trimmed V and J ends, which lost 8 bases and 4 bases, there was a span of 15 bases. There are 13 residues in the CDR3. CDR3 residues: CASGGIESYEQYV. The CDR3 DNA sequence: TGCGCCAGCGGTGGTATAGAGTCATACGAGCAGTACGTC.

This clonotype was counted a few times. The rearrangement joins TRBV5-1 to TRBJ2-5, with D perhaps TRBD1 (5 bases). Trimming cost V 1 base and J 2 bases, with 12 bases left between them. CDR3 size: 15 residues. Germline assignment: CDR1 SGHRS and CDR2 YFSETQ. This chain's CDR3 is CASSLSLQGQETQYF. The CDR3 DNA follows: TGCGCCAGCAGCTTGAGCTTGCAGGGACAAGAGACCCAGTACTTC.

This clonotype appeared many times. V usage is TRBV12-3 or TRBV12-4 and J usage is TRBJ2-1; unclear D gene. V lost 9 bases and J lost 6, with 9 bases in between. The CDR3 totals 11 residues. The CDR3, as DNA: TGTGCCAGTTCTCATGGCAATGAGCAGTTCTTC. Protein sequence: CASSHGNEQFF.

The chain carries TRBV27 and TRBJ1-1; TRBD1 aligns across 7 bases. The CDR3 length is 14 residues. V shed 3 bases and J 4 bases; nucleotides not matched to a gene: 5. Looked up from germline, CDR1 is MNHEY and CDR2 is SMNVEV (reference sequence). CDR3 DNA sequence: TGTGCCAGCAGTTTGGGCAGGGGGTTCACTGAAGCTTTCTTT. As protein: CASSLGRGFTEAFF.

This clonotype was observed at least ten times. The chain employs TRBV2 and TRBJ1-1; D is unresolved. The V end lost 6 bases, the J end lost 7 bases, and 12 bases lay between the germline ends. In germline, CDR1 is SNHLY, CDR2 FYNNEI. The CDR3 extends over 12 amino acids. The CDR3 DNA is TGTGCCAGCAGCGATGAGGGCCTTGAAGCTTTCTTT. This codes for CASSDEGLEAFF.

This clonotype was seen more than once but under ten times. V and J are TRBV5-8 and TRBJ2-3, with TRBD1 as a possible D gene (5 bases). Trimming cost V 4 bases and J 1 base, with 13 bases left between them. Germline CDR1 SGHTS, CDR2 YDEGEE. The CDR3 has 15 amino acids. CDR3 sequence reads: CASSNGAGRTDTQYF. The CDR3 nucleotides read TGTGCCAGCAGCAATGGGGCAGGGCGCACAGATACGCAGTATTTT.

This clonotype was counted a few times. The rearrangement links TRBV7-2 to TRBJ1-6, with TRBD1 as a possible D gene (5 bases). The germline gives CDR1 SGHTA, CDR2 FQGNSA. The CDR3 sequence is 15 residues long. V was trimmed by 1 base and J by 10 bases, leaving 14 bases between them. CDR3 nucleotide sequence: TGTGCCAGCAGCTTAGAACCAGGGAGCAGGTCACCCCTCCACTTT. The encoded protein is CASSLEPGSRSPLHF.

In this sample, this clonotype turned up many times. V is TRBV4-1 and J is TRBJ2-4, with D hard to call. CDR1 and CDR2 (germline): MGHRA, YSYEKL. V was pared by 0 bases and J by 6 bases, with 9 bases between. CDR3 length equals 14 residues. The CDR3 reads CASSQDWTVNIQYF. CDR3 DNA sequence: TGCGCCAGCAGCCAAGATTGGACGGTAAACATTCAGTACTTC.

This clonotype was counted a few times. This CDR3 reads CASSLSGGRGYTF. The CDR3 DNA is TGTGCCAGCAGCTTGTCCGGGGGACGAGGCTACACCTTC. V is TRBV7-8 and J is TRBJ1-2; D might be TRBD1 (5 bases). This CDR3 is 13 amino acids long. Germline V CDR1 and CDR2: SGHVS, FQNEAQ. V lost 3 bases and J lost 8, with 13 bases in between. Based on the CDR3 plus reference TRBV7-8 and TRBJ1-2, the full variable domain is GAGVSQSPRYKVAKRGQDVALRCDPISGHVSLFWYQQALGQGPEFLTYFQNEAQLDKSGLPSDRFFAERPEGSVSTLKIQRTQQEDSAVYLCASSLSGGRGYTFGSGTRLTVV.

The rearrangement links TRBV20-1 to TRBJ2-3, with D tentatively TRBD1 (6 bases). CDR1 is DFQATT and CDR2 is SNEGSKA in the germline V gene (reference sequence). There are 14 residues in the CDR3. Trimming removed 7 bases at V and 2 bases at J, with 16 bases between. CDR3 nucleotides: TGCAGTGGCTACGCCGGGACAACCACAGATACGCAGTATTTT. It codes for CSGYAGTTTDTQYF.

The chain links TRBV5-4 to TRBJ2-7; 11 positions match TRBD1. The CDR3 is made up of 14 amino acids. Trimming at V came to 3 bases and at J to 9 bases, leaving 8 bases not matched to a gene. Germline V CDR1 and CDR2: SGHNT, YYREEE (reference sequence). DNA of the CDR3: TGTGCCAGCAGCTCCCCGGGACAGGGGGATTGGCAGTACGTC. It specifies CASSSPGQGDWQYV.

V is TRBV7-9 and J is TRBJ1-6; D gene ambiguous. The germline gives CDR1 SEHNR, CDR2 FQNEAQ (reference sequence). The CDR3 has 12 residues. V lost 1 base and J lost 8, with 3 bases in between. CDR3 sequence reads: CASSLEYSPLHF. CDR3 in DNA: TGTGCCAGCAGCTTAGAGTATTCACCCCTCCACTTT.

This clonotype came up many times. This chain joins TRBV5-1 and TRBJ1-2, with 7 positions matching TRBD1. The germline gives CDR1 SGHRS, CDR2 YFSETQ. The V segment lost 3 bases and the J segment 6 bases; nucleotides outside the gene matches: 5. The CDR3 extends over 13 amino acids. In DNA form, the CDR3 reads TGCGCCAGCAGCTCACAGGGGCCGGATGGCTACACCTTC. It encodes CASSSQGPDGYTF. Full variable domain (rest looked up from reference TRBV5-1 and TRBJ1-2): KAGVTQTPRYLIKTRGQQVTLSCSPISGHRSVSWYQQTPGQGLQFLFEYFSETQRNKGNFPGRFSGRQFSNSRSEMNVSTLELGDSALYLCASSSQGPDGYTFGSGTRLTVV.